The 3 T cell receptor beta chains listed next were all sequenced from one sample in a study of control samples from healthy donors and cancer patients. TCRdb keeps only in-frame clones here, not all; method: immunoSEQ multiplex PCR. The sample carries fewer than 120,000 clones, around 89% recorded once. Material for sequencing was PBMCs. The origin of the receptors is a woman in her sixties or seventies with lung cancer.

In the case of this clone: At one end, the junction sequence differs from germline, possibly due to a read error. Here the CDR3 reads CASSLGGQRSYNSPLHF. The DNA of the CDR3 is TGTGCCAGCAGTTTAGGGGGACAGCGCTCCTATAATTCACCCCTCCACTTT. This chain uses TRBV7-8 with TRBJ1-6, with 7 bases identical to TRBD1. Germline V CDR1 and CDR2: SGHVS, FQNEAQ. This CDR3 has 17 residues.

This chain connects TRBV7-3 to TRBJ1-2, with 8 bases matching TRBD1. The CDR3 loop spans 13 amino acids. Losses at the gene ends were 5 bases for V and 7 bases for J; bases not matched to a gene: 6. Germline CDR1 SGHTA, CDR2 FQGTGA. CDR3 region: CASSEQGESGYTF. CDR3 DNA sequence: TGTGCCAGCAGCGAACAGGGGGAAAGTGGCTACACCTTC.

This clone was detected once. One junction end does not reproduce the germline sequence, and a read error may be involved. Within the sample, other DNA sequences also encode this same CDR3. The chain employs TRBV11-3 and TRBJ1-6; no reliable D call. In germline, CDR1 is SGHNT, CDR2 YENEEA. This CDR3 spans 13 amino acids. The CDR3 sequence is CASSLDQLSPLHF. The CDR3 coding sequence is TGCGCCAGCAGCTTAGATCAGCTCTCACCCCTCCACTTT.